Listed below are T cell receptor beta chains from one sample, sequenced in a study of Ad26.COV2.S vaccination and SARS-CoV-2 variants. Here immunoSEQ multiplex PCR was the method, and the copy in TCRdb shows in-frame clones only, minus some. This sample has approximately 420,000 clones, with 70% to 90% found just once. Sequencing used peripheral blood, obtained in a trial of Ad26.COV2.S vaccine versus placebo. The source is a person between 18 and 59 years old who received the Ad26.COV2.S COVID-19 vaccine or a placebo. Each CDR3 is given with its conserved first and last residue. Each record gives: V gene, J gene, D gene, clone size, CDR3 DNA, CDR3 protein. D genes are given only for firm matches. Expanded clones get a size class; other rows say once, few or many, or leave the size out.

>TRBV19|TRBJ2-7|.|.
TGTGCCAGTAGTGAAGGCCCCGGGGGCTCTATCGAGCAGTACTTC
CASSEGPGGSIEQYF
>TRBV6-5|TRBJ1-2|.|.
TGTGCCAGCAGTTGGGGGACTGGGGATTCGCGGGGCTACACCTTC
CASSWGTGDSRGYTF
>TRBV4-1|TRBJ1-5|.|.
TGCGCCAGCAGCCAAGCTGTGGCGGGGAATCAGCCCCAGCATTTT
CASSQAVAGNQPQHF
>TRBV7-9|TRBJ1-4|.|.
TGTGCCAGCAGCCCAAGAGCAGGGGCGGGTGAAAAACTGTTTTTT
CASSPRAGAGEKLFF
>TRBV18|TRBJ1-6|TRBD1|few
TGTGCCAGCTCATCAACCGGGACAGGGGTTTCACCCCTCCACTTT
CASSSTGTGVSPLHF
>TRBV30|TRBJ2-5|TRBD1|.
TGTGCCTGGGGAAGGACAGGGGGCAGGGAGACCCAGTACTTC
CAWGRTGGRETQYF
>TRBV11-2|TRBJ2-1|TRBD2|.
TGTGCCAGCAGCTTAGATCCGGCAGGAGACCTAACGGGGGGTGAGCAGTTCTTC
CASSLDPAGDLTGGEQFF
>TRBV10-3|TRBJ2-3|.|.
TGTGCCATCAGTGACTACTCCGACATGTATACGCAGTATTTT
CAISDYSDMYTQYF
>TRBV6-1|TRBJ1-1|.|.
TGTGCCAGCAGTGAGTGGGGCATAGGGAACACTGAAGCTTTCTTT
CASSEWGIGNTEAFF
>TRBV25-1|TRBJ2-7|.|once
TGTGCCAGCAGTGAATACATCCAAGGGGGCTACGAGCAGTACTTC
CASSEYIQGGYEQYF
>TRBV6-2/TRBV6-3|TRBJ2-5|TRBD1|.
TGTGCCAGCGGCCACCGGGACAGGGGGCAAGAGACCCAGTACTTC
CASGHRDRGQETQYF
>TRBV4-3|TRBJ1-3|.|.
TGCGCCAGCAGCAAAGACGGGGGAGCGGGAAACACCATATATTTT
CASSKDGGAGNTIYF
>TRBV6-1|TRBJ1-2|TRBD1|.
TGTGCCAGCAGTGATCCCAAGACAGGGAACTATGGCTACACCTTC
CASSDPKTGNYGYTF